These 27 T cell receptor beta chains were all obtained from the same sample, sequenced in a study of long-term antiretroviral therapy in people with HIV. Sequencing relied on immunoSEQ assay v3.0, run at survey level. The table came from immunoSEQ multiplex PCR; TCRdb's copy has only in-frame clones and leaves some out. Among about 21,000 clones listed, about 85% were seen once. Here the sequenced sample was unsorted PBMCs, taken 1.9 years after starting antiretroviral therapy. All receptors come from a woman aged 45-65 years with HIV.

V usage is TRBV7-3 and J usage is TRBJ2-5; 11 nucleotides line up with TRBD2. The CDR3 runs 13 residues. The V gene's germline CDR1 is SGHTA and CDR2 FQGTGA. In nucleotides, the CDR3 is TGTGCTAGTAGCGGGGGGGAATCAGAGACCCAGTACTTC. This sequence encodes CASSGGESETQYF.

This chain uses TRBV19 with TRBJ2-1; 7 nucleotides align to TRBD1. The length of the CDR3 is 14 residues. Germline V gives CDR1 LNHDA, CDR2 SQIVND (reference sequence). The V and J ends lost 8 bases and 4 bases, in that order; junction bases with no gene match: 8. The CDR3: CASGDRATYNEQFF. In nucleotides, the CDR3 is TGTGCCAGTGGAGACAGGGCTACATACAATGAGCAGTTCTTC.

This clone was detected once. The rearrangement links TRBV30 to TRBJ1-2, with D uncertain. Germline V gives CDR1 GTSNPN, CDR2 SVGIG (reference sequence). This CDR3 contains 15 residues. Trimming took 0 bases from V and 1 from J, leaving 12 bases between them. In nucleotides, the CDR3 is TGTGCCTGGAGTGTACAAGGCCTCATTAACTATGGCTACACCTTC. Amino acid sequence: CAWSVQGLINYGYTF.

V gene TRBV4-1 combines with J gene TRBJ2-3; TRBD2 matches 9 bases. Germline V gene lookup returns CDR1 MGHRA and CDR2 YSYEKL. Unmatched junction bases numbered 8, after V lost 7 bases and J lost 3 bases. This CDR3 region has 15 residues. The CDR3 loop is CASMSLAGRTDTQYF. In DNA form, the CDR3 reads TGCGCCAGCATGTCCCTAGCGGGGAGAACAGATACGCAGTATTTT.

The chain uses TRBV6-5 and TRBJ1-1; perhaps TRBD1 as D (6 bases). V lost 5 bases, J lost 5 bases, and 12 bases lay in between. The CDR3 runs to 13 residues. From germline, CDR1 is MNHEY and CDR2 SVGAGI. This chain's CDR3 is CASSAQGRTEAFF. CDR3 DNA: TGTGCCAGCAGTGCACAGGGTAGGACTGAAGCTTTCTTT.

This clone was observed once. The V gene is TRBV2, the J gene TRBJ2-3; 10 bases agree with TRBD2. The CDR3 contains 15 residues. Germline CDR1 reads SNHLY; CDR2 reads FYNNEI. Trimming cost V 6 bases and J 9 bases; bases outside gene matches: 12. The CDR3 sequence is CASRVTSGEGGTQYF. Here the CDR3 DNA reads TGTGCCAGCAGAGTTACTAGCGGGGAAGGTGGGACGCAGTATTTT.

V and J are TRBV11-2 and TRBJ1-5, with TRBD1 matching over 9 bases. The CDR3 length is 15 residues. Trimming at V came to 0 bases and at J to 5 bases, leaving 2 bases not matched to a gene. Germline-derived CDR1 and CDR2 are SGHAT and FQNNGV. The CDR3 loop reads CASSLDTGGDQPQHF. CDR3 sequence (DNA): TGTGCCAGCAGCTTAGATACAGGGGGCGATCAGCCCCAGCATTTT.

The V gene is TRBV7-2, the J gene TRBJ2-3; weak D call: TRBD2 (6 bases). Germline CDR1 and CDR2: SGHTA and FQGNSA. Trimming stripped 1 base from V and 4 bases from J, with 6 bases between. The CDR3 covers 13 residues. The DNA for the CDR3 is TGTGCCAGCAGCTTAGGGGAGGCAGATACGCAGTATTTT. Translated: CASSLGEADTQYF.

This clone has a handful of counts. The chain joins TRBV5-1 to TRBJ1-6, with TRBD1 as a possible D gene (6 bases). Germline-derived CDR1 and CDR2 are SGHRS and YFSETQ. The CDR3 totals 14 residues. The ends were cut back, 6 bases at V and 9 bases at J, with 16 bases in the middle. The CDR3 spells CASKIGEDSSPLHF. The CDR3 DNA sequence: TGCGCCAGCAAAATCGGGGAGGACAGTTCACCCCTCCACTTT.

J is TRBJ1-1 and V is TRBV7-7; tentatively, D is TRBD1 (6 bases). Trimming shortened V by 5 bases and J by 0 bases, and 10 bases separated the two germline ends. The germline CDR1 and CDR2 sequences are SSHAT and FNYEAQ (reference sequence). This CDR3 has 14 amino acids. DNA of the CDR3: TGTGCCAGCAGCCAGGGACACCTGAACACTGAAGCTTTCTTT. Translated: CASSQGHLNTEAFF.

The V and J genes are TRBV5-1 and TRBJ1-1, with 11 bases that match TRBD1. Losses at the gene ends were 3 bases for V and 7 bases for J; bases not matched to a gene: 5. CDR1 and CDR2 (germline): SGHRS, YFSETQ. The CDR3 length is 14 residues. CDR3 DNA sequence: TGCGCCAGCAGCTCCGGGACAGGGGGTTTTGAAGCTTTCTTT. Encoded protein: CASSSGTGGFEAFF.

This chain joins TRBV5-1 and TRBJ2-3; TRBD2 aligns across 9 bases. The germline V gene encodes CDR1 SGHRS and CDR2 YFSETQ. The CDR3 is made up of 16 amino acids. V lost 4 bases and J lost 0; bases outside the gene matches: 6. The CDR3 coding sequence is TGCGCCAGCAGCCCGGGTAGCGGGGGTAGCACAGATACGCAGTATTTT. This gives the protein CASSPGSGGSTDTQYF.

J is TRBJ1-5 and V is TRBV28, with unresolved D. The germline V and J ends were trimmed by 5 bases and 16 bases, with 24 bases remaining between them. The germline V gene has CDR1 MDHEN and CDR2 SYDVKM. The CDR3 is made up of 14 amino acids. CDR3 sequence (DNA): TGTGCCAGCAGTCCCACTGACACCCTCTACTCAGCTCATTTT. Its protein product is CASSPTDTLYSAHF. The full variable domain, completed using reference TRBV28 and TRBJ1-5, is DVKVTQSSRYLVKRTGEKVFLECVQDMDHENMFWYRQDPGLGLRLIYFSYDVKMKEKGDIPEGYSVSREKKERFSLILESASTNQTSMYLCASSPTDTLYSAHFGDGTRLSIL.

The CDR3 protein is CASSLERGTGSPLHF. The CDR3, as DNA: TGTGCCAGCAGCTTAGAGCGTGGAACCGGTTCACCCCTCCACTTT. This rearrangement joins TRBV13 to TRBJ1-6; D not resolved. The CDR3 is 15 residues long. Deletions cut 1 base from V and 9 bases from J, with 13 bases between. In germline, CDR1 is PRHDT, CDR2 FYEKMQ (reference sequence).

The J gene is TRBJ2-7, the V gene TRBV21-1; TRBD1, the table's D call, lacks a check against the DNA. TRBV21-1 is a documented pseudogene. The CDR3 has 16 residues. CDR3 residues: CASSKDRQEKHYEQYF. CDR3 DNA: TGTGCCAGCAGCAAAGACAGGCAGGAGAAGCACTACGAGCAGTACTTC.

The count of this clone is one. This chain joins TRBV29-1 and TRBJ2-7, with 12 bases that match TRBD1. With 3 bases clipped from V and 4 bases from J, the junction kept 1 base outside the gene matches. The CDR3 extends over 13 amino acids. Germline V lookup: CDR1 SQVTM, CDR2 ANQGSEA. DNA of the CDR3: TGCAGCGTTGAGGGACAGGGGGCTTACGAGCAGTACTTC. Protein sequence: CSVEGQGAYEQYF.

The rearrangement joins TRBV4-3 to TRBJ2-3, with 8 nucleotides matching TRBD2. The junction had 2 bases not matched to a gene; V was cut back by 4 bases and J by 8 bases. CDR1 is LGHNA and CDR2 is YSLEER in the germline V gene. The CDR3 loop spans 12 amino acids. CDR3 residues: CASSLAGGTQYF. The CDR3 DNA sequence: TGCGCCAGCAGCCTCGCGGGAGGTACGCAGTATTTT.

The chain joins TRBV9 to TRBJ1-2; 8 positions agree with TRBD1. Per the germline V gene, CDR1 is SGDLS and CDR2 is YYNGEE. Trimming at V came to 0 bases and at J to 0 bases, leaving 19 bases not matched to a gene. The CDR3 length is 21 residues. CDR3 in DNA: TGTGCCAGCAGCGTAGGCGTCAAAGGGCACCCAGGGGGCCTACCTAACTATGGCTACACCTTC. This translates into CASSVGVKGHPGGLPNYGYTF.

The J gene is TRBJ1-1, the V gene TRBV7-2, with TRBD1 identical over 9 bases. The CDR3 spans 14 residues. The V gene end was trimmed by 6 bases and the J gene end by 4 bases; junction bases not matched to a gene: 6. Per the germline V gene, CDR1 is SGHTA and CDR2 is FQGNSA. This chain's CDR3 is CASSRGQGITEAFF. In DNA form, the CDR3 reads TGTGCCAGCAGTCGGGGACAGGGTATCACTGAAGCTTTCTTT.

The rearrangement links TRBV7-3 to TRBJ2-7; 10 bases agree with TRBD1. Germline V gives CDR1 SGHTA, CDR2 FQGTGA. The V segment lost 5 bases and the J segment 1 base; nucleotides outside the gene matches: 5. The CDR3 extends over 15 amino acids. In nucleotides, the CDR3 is TGTGCCAGCAGCCCCGGGACAGGGGTTTCCTACGAGCAGTACTTC. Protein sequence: CASSPGTGVSYEQYF.

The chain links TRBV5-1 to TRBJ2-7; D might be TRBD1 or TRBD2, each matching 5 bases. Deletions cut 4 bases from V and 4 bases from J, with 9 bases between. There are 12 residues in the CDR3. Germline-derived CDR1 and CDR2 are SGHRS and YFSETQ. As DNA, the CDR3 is TGCGCCAGCAGCAGGGACCTGTACGAGCAGTACTTC. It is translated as CASSRDLYEQYF.

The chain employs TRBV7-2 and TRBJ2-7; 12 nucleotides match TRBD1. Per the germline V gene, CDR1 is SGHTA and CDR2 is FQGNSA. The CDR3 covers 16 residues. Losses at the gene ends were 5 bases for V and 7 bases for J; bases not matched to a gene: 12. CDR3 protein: CASSQNPGQGAGEQYF. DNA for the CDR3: TGTGCCAGCAGCCAAAACCCGGGACAGGGGGCGGGGGAGCAGTACTTC.

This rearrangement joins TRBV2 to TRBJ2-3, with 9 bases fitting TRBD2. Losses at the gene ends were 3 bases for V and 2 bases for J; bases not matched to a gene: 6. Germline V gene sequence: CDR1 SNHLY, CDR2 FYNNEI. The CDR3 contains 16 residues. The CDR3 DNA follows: TGTGCCAGCAGTGATGGCCTAGCGGGATTCACAGATACGCAGTATTTT. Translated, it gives CASSDGLAGFTDTQYF.

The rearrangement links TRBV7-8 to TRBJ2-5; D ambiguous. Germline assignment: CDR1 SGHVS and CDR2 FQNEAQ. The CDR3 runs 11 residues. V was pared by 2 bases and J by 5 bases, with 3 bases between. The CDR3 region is CASSLSETQYF. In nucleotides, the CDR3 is TGTGCCAGCAGCTTAAGTGAGACCCAGTACTTC.

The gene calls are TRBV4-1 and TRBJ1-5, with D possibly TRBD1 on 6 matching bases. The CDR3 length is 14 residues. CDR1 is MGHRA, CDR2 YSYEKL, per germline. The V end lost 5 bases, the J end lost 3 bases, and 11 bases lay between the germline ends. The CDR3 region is CASSWTVLNQPQHF. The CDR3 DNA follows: TGCGCCAGCAGCTGGACAGTCCTCAATCAGCCCCAGCATTTT.

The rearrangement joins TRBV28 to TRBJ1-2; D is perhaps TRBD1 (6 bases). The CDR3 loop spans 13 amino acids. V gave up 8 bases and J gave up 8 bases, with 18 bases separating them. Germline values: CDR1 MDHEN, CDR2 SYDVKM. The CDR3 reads CASALGGGRGYTF. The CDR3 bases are TGTGCCAGCGCCCTCGGTGGGGGGCGAGGCTACACCTTC.

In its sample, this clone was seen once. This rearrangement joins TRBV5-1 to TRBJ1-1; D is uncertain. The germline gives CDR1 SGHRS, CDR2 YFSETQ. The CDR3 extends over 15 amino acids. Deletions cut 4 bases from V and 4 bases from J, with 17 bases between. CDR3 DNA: TGCGCCAGCAGCAACCTCGACATAGGAAGCACTGAAGCTTTCTTT. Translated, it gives CASSNLDIGSTEAFF.